This T cell receptor (beta chain) was identified in a study of blood T cells in healthy people across ages. As to this clonotype: The junction differs from germline at one of its ends, possibly a read error.

A J-beta primer mix and a sample-barcoded 5' primer were used in a second PCR of roughly 6 to 12 cycles. TCRdb re-analysed the 5' RACE reads in MiXCR, keeping a single row per CDR3 protein. This sample carries 850,000 to 1,300,000 distinct CDR3 sequences, 35% to 50% of them seen once, and the ten largest clones take about 19%. From germline, CDR1 is LGHNA and CDR2 YNFKEQ. The CDR3 contains 15 residues. This chain links TRBV4-2 with TRBJ2-7, with TRBD1 as a possible D gene (5 bases). Input material: blood. The clonotype originates from a woman aged 55-70 years in good health. The CDR3: CASSQERGRSYGQYF. CDR3 sequence (DNA): TGTGCCAGCAGCCAAGAAAGGGGCCGATCCTACGGGCAGTACTTC.